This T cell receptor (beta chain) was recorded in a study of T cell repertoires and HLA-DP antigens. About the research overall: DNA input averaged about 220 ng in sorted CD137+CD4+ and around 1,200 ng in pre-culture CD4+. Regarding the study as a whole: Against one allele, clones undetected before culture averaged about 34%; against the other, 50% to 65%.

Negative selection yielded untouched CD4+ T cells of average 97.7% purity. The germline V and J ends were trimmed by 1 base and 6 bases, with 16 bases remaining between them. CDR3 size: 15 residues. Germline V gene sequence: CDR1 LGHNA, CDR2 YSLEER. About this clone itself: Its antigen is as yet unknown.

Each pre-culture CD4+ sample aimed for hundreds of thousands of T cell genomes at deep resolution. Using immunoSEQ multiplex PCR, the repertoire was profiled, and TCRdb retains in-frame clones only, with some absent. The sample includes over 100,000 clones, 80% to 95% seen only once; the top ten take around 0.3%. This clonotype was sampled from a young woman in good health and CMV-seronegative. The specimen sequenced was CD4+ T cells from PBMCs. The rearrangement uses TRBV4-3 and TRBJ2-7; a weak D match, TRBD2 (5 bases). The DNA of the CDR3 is TGCGCCAGCAGCCAAGTCCCCCCCGGGGTAAGCGAGCAGTACGTC. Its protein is CASSQVPPGVSEQYV.